This T cell receptor beta chain was recorded in a study of somatic mutations in cytotoxic T cells in rheumatoid arthritis. Study-wide background: At nearly 100% purity, some V beta antibody-stained T-cell populations were flow-sorted, and these included V beta1+ cells that were sequenced for TCRB. Study conclusions and caveats: An increase in CD8+ clonality with age was seen in rheumatoid arthritis patients but not in healthy controls. The largest CD8+ clone made up over 20% of CD8+ cells in about an eighth of the 65 patients.

CDR1 is LNHDA and CDR2 is SQIVND in the germline V gene (reference sequence). V was clipped by 7 bases and J by 9 bases; unmatched bases: 10. The CDR3 consists of 14 residues. Profiling relied on immunoSEQ multiplex PCR, and the TCRdb table lists in-frame clones only, not all of them. The sample lists around 15,000 clones; approximately 69% were seen once. This clone appeared once. What it binds is not known. The sequencing sample was made of CD8+ T cells sorted from blood. This rearrangement joins TRBV19 to TRBJ2-1; 9 bases match TRBD1. This TCR was recovered from an adult with rheumatoid arthritis. CDR3 in amino acids: CASNPRTGDGEQFF. CDR3 bases: TGTGCCAGTAACCCAAGGACAGGGGACGGTGAGCAGTTCTTC.